These 21 T cell receptor beta chains originate from one sample sequenced in a study of shared clonotypes between healthy human individuals. Naive CD8 cells lacked CD45RO and underwent positive selection for CCR7, leaving out terminally differentiated effector memory CD45RA+ cells. Some clones are missing from TCRdb's copy, which holds only in-frame ones; the method was immunoSEQ multiplex PCR. The table lists about 2,100,000 clones, around 93% of them singletons. Sequencing was performed on naive CD8+ T cells from PBMCs. These receptors originate from a man younger than 30 in good health. Some clones in this sample may be carry-over from other donors' samples.

The CDR3 nucleotides read TGTGCCAGCGGGACAGGGTACGAAGAGCAGTTCTTC. It encodes CASGTGYEEQFF. The chain uses TRBV27 and TRBJ2-1; TRBD1 matches 9 bases. V was clipped by 8 bases and J by 10 bases; unmatched bases: 6. This CDR3 is built from 12 residues. Germline assignment: CDR1 MNHEY and CDR2 SMNVEV (reference sequence).

The table lists this clone with a few counts. Additional DNA sequences in this sample encode the identical CDR3. V gene TRBV19 combines with J gene TRBJ2-2, with D hard to call. CDR1 is LNHDA and CDR2 is SQIVND in the germline V gene (reference sequence). With 7 bases removed from V and 0 bases from J, the gap between germline ends came to 0 bases. The CDR3 is made up of 11 amino acids. The CDR3 sequence is CASTNTGELFF. CDR3 nucleotides: TGTGCCAGTACGAACACCGGGGAGCTGTTTTTT.

As concerns this clone: At the DNA level, this CDR3 is encoded by other sequences in the same sample as well. The CDR3: CASSSRTSVTDTQYF. CDR3 DNA sequence: TGTGCCAGCAGCTCGCGGACTAGCGTCACAGATACGCAGTATTTT. V and J are TRBV13 and TRBJ2-3, with 9 bases fitting TRBD2. This CDR3 region has 15 residues. The germline CDR1 and CDR2 sequences are PRHDT and FYEKMQ (reference sequence). After removal of 4 bases from V and 2 bases from J, the junction contained 4 bases not matched to a gene.

The chain carries TRBV6-1 and TRBJ1-2; 10 bases align to TRBD1. The J segment lost 7 bases and the V segment lost 1 base, leaving 3 bases of the junction unmatched. The CDR3 runs to 14 residues. Germline CDR1 and CDR2: MNHNS and SASEGT. The CDR3 is CASSEVGQGFGYTF. CDR3 nucleotides: TGTGCCAGCAGTGAAGTGGGACAGGGGTTTGGCTACACCTTC.

The genes are TRBV6-1 and TRBJ2-3, with a weak D call TRBD1 (5 bases). Trimming stripped 7 bases from V and 4 bases from J, with 9 bases between. CDR3 length: 12 amino acids. Per germline, CDR1 MNHNS and CDR2 SASEGT. CDR3 sequence reads: CASIRAPDTQYF. The CDR3 DNA reads as TGTGCCAGCATCAGGGCCCCAGATACGCAGTATTTT.

The chain couples TRBV5-4 to TRBJ2-7, with TRBD2 identical over 10 bases. Germline CDR1 reads SGHNT; CDR2 reads YYREEE (reference sequence). V trimming: 5 bases; J trimming: 3 bases; junction bases outside the gene matches: 11. This CDR3 is built from 16 residues. Here the CDR3 DNA reads TGTGCCAGCAGTTATACCCAGCGGGAGGGCCTCTACGAGCAGTACTTC. Protein: CASSYTQREGLYEQYF.

This chain uses TRBV27 with TRBJ2-7, with TRBD1 matching 10 bases. The CDR3 runs 14 residues. V lost 4 bases and J lost 5; bases outside the gene matches: 5. The germline V gene encodes CDR1 MNHEY and CDR2 SMNVEV (reference sequence). The CDR3 is CASSSLTGGDEQYF. CDR3 sequence (DNA): TGTGCCAGCAGTTCCCTGACAGGGGGCGACGAGCAGTACTTC.

The chain combines TRBV6-6 with TRBJ2-2; tentative D call: TRBD1 (5 bases). The CDR3 contains 16 residues. Germline CDR1 is MNHNY and CDR2 is SVGAGI (reference sequence). V was pared by 3 bases and J by 2 bases, with 13 bases between. CDR3 loop: CASSYSPGKNTGELFF. The CDR3 DNA reads TGTGCCAGCAGTTATTCCCCAGGGAAAAACACCGGGGAGCTGTTTTTT.

CDR3 DNA sequence: TGTGCCAGCAGCATTAGCGCAGAACACACAGATACGCAGTATTTT. Its protein product is CASSISAEHTDTQYF. This rearrangement joins TRBV5-6 to TRBJ2-3, with a weak D call TRBD2 (5 bases). This CDR3 comprises 15 residues. V shed 4 bases and J shed 2 bases, with 14 bases lying between them. Germline lookup yields CDR1 SGHDT and CDR2 YYEEEE.

This chain links TRBV9 with TRBJ2-7; 10 nucleotides line up with TRBD2. Germline CDR1 reads SGDLS; CDR2 reads YYNGEE. This CDR3 is built from 15 residues. Trimming cost V 4 bases and J 4 bases; bases outside gene matches: 8. The DNA for the CDR3 is TGTGCCAGCAGCCGGGGGGGTAGCGGGAGGTACGAGCAGTACTTC. Its protein is CASSRGGSGRYEQYF.

V usage is TRBV4-3 and J usage is TRBJ1-5; a possible D gene is TRBD1 (5 bases). V lost 0 bases and J 4 bases, leaving 10 bases between the germline ends. The CDR3 length is 15 residues. CDR1 is LGHNA and CDR2 is YSLEER in the germline V gene. The CDR3 DNA sequence: TGCGCCAGCAGCCAAGATCCAGGGATAAATCAGCCCCAGCATTTT. Encoded protein: CASSQDPGINQPQHF.

The gene calls are TRBV27 and TRBJ2-7, with D possibly matching TRBD2 (6 bases). Germline V gene lookup returns CDR1 MNHEY and CDR2 SMNVEV (reference sequence). The CDR3 is 14 residues long. The V and J ends lost 8 bases and 2 bases respectively, with 16 bases between them. CDR3 in amino acids: CASFRTGTPYEQYF. CDR3 nucleotide sequence: TGTGCCAGCTTCCGCACCGGGACTCCCTACGAGCAGTACTTC.

The CDR3 DNA reads as TGCAGTGGGGGGATTGCCAAAAACATTCAGTACTTC. It codes for CSGGIAKNIQYF. The rearrangement links TRBV29-1 to TRBJ2-4; a weak D match, TRBD2 (6 bases). The CDR3 consists of 12 residues. Germline CDR1 and CDR2: SQVTM and ANQGSEA.

CDR3 sequence reads: CASSYSVGQRTYEQYF. CDR3 coding DNA: TGTGCCAGCAGTTACTCGGTGGGACAGAGAACGTACGAGCAGTACTTC. This chain joins TRBV6-5 and TRBJ2-7; 7 bases align to TRBD1. The germline V gene encodes CDR1 MNHEY and CDR2 SVGAGI. Germline trimming cut 0 bases from V and 4 bases from J; bases unmatched to any gene: 9. This CDR3 comprises 16 residues.

The chain combines TRBV19 with TRBJ1-1; 10 nucleotides align to TRBD1. Trimming removed 5 bases from V and 3 bases from J; junction bases left unmatched: 3. CDR3 size: 14 residues. Germline CDR1 LNHDA, CDR2 SQIVND (reference sequence). In DNA form, the CDR3 reads TGTGCCAGTAGTTTGGGACAGGGGTACACTGAAGCTTTCTTT. It specifies CASSLGQGYTEAFF. Together with reference TRBV19 and TRBJ1-1, the CDR3 gives the full variable domain: DGGITQSPKYLFRKEGQNVTLSCEQNLNHDAMYWYRQDPGQGLRLIYYSQIVNDFQKGDIAEGYSVSREKKESFPLTVTSAQKNPTAFYLCASSLGQGYTEAFFGQGTRLTVV.

This clone was counted once. This chain links TRBV27 with TRBJ2-3; D may be TRBD1 or TRBD2 (5 bases each). This CDR3 region has 15 residues. V shed 6 bases and J shed 1 base, with 14 bases lying between them. The V gene's germline CDR1 is MNHEY and CDR2 SMNVEV (reference sequence). CDR3 region: CASRGWGSGTDTQYF. The CDR3 nucleotides read TGTGCCAGCAGGGGATGGGGGTCAGGCACAGATACGCAGTATTTT.

The chain couples TRBV6-1 to TRBJ2-2; D gene ambiguous. The germline V gene has CDR1 MNHNS and CDR2 SASEGT. The CDR3 is 17 residues long. V was cut by 2 bases and J by 4 bases, with 17 bases left in between. DNA for the CDR3: TGTGCCAGCAGTGAAAACGTCCCTTGGGTGTCCACCGGGGAGCTGTTTTTT. Amino acids: CASSENVPWVSTGELFF.

The gene calls are TRBV19 and TRBJ2-7; D remains unclear. The V end lost 3 bases, the J end lost 5 bases, and 11 bases lay between the germline ends. The CDR3 sequence is 13 residues long. Germline assignment: CDR1 LNHDA and CDR2 SQIVND (reference sequence). CDR3 protein: CASSIGILDEQYF. As DNA, the CDR3 is TGTGCCAGTAGTATCGGAATCCTCGACGAGCAGTACTTC.

The rearrangement joins TRBV29-1 to TRBJ1-2, with D perhaps TRBD1 (6 bases). Trimming cost V 0 bases and J 0 bases, with 14 bases left between them. CDR1 is SQVTM and CDR2 is ANQGSEA in the germline V gene. The CDR3 loop spans 16 amino acids. The CDR3 is CSVEDWGGRANYGYTF. CDR3 coding DNA: TGCAGCGTTGAAGATTGGGGGGGCAGGGCTAACTATGGCTACACCTTC.

Points on this clone: The identical CDR3 is also encoded by other nucleotide sequences in the sample. The chain employs TRBV28 and TRBJ1-1; 9 bases map to TRBD1. The length of the CDR3 is 14 residues. CDR1 and CDR2 from the germline V gene are MDHEN and SYDVKM. V lost 5 bases, J lost 3 bases, and 4 bases stayed unmatched. The CDR3 sequence: CASSPRTGDTEAFF. In DNA, the CDR3 is TGTGCCAGCAGTCCGCGGACAGGGGACACTGAAGCTTTCTTT. Together with reference TRBV28 and TRBJ1-1, the CDR3 gives the full variable domain: DVKVTQSSRYLVKRTGEKVFLECVQDMDHENMFWYRQDPGLGLRLIYFSYDVKMKEKGDIPEGYSVSREKKERFSLILESASTNQTSMYLCASSPRTGDTEAFFGQGTRLTVV.

CDR3 nucleotide sequence: TGTGCCAGCAGTAACTCCAGGACAGGGAAAGGGCAGTACTTC. The encoded protein is CASSNSRTGKGQYF. The chain carries TRBV6-1 and TRBJ2-7, with TRBD1 identical over 8 bases. The CDR3 extends over 14 amino acids. With 5 bases clipped from V and 9 bases from J, the junction kept 12 bases outside the gene matches. Germline loops: CDR1 MNHNS, CDR2 SASEGT.